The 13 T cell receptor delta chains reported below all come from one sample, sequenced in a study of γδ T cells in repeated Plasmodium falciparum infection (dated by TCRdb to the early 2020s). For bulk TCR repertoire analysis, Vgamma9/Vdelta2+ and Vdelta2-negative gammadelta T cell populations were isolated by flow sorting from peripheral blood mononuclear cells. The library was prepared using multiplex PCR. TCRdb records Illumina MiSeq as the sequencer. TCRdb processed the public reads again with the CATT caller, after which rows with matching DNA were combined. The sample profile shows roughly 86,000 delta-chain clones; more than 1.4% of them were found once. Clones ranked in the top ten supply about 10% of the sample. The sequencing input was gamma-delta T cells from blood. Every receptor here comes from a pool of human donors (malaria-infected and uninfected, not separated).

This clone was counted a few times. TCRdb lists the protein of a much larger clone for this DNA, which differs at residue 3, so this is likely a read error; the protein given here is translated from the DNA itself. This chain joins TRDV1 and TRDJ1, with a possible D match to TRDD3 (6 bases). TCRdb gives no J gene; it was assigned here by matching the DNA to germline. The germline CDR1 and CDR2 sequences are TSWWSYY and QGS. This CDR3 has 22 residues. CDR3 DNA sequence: TGTGCTCCTGGGGAACTTTCGCCTGCCTACGCCTGGAGGATACCGTACACCGATAAACTCATCTTT. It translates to CAPGELSPAYAWRIPYTDKLIF.

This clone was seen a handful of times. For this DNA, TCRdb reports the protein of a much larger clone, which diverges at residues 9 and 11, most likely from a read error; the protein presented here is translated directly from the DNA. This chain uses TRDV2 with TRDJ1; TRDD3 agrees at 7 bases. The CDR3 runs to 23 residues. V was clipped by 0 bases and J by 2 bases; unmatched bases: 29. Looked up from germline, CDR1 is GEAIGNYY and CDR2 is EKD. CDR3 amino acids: CACDTIDSTWRTGDVTATDKLIF. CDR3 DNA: TGTGCCTGTGACACCATTGACTCTACCTGGAGGACTGGGGATGTTACGGCGACCGATAAACTCATCTTT.

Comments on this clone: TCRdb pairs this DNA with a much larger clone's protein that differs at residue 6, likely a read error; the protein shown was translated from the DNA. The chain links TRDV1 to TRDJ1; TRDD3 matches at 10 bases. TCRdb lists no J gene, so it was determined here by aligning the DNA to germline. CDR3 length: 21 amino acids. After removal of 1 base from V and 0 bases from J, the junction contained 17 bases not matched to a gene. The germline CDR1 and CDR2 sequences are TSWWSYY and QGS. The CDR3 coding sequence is TGTGCTCTTGGGGAACGATCCGGGTACTGGGGGATCTCCTCTGACACCGATAAACTCATCTTT. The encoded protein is CALGERSGYWGISSDTDKLIF.

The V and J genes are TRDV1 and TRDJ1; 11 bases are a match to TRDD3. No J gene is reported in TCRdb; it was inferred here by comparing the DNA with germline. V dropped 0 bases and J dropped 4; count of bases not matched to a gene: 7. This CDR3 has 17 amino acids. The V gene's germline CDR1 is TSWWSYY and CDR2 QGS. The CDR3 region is CALGELGYWGINDKLIF. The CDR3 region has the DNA TGTGCTCTTGGGGAACTCGGTTACTGGGGGATAAACGATAAACTCATCTTT.

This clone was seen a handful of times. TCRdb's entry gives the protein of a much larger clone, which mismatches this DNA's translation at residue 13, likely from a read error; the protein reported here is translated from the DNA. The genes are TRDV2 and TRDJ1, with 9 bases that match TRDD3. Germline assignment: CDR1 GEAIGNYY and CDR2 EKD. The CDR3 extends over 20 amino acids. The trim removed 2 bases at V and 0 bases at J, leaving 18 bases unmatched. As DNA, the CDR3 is TGTGCCTGTGACAGACTGCTGGGGGATTCGCTAGACCTACACACCGATAAACTCATCTTT. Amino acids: CACDRLLGDSLDLHTDKLIF.

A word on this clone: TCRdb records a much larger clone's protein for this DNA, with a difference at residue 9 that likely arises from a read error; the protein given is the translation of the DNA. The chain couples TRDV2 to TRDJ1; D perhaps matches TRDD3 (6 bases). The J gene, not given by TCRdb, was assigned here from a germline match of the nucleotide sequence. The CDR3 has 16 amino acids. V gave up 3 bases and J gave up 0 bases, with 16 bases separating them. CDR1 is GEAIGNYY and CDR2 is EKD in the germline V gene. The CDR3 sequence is CACDPLGFRYTDKLIF. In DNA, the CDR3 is TGTGCCTGTGACCCCCTGGGGTTTAGGTACACCGATAAACTCATCTTT.

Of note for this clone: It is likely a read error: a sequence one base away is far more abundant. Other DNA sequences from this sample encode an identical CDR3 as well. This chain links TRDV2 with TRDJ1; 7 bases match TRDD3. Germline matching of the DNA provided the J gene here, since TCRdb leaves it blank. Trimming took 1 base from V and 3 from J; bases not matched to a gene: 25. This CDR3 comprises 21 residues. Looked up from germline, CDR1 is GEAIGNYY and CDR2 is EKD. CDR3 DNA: TGTGCCTGTGACACAATAAAACACTCAGGGATACTCCGGGACGGCTCCGATAAACTCATCTTT. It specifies CACDTIKHSGILRDGSDKLIF.

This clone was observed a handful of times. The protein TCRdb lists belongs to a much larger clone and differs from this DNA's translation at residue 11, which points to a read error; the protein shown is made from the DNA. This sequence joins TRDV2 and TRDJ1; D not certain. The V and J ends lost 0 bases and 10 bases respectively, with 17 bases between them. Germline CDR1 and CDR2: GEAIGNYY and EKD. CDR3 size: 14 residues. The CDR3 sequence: CACDTPFVVGALIF. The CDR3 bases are TGTGCCTGTGACACCCCTTTTGTAGTTGGAGCACTCATCTTT.

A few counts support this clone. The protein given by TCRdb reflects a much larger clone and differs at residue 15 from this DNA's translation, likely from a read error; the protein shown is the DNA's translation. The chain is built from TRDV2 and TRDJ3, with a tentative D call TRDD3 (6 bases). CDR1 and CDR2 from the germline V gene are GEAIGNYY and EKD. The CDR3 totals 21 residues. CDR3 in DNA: TGTGCCTGTGACACCTTCCATCTGACTGGTGGGTTCGCCTGGGGCACCCGACAGATGTTTTTC. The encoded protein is CACDTFHLTGGFAWGTRQMFF.

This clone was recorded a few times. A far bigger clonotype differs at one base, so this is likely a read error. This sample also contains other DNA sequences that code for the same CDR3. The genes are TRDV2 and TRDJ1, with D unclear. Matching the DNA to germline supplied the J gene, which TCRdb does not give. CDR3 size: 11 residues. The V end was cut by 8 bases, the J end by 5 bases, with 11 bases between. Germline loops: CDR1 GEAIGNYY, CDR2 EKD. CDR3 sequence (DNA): TGTGCCTACTCCCTCACTGATAAACTCATCTTT. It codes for CAYSLTDKLIF.

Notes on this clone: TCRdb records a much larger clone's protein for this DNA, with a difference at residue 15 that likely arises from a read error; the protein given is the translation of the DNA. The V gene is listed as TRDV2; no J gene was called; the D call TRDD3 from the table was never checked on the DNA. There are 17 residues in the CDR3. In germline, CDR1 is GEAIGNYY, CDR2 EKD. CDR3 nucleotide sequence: TGTGCCTGTGACACTACCGGGGAGGATTGGGACACCCGACAGGTGTTTTTC. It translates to CACDTTGEDWDTRQVFF.

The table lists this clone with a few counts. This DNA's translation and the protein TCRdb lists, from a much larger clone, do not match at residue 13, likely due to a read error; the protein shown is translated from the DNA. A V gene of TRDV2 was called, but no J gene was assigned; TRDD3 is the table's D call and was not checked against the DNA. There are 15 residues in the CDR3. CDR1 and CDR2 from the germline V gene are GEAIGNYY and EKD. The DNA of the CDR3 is TGTGCCTGTGACAGACTGGGGGATACGACAGCACAACCCTTCTTT. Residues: CACDRLGDTTAQPFF.

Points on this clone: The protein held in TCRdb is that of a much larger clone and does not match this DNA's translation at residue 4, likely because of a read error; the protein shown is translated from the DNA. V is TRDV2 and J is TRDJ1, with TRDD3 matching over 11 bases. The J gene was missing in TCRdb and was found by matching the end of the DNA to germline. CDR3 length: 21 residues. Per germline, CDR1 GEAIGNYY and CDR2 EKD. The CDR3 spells CACNTLTLSVLGDNRTDKLIF. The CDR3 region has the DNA TGTGCCTGTAACACCCTCACCTTATCTGTACTGGGGGATAATCGCACCGATAAACTCATCTTT.